A selection of T cell receptor beta chains follows, all from one sample in a study of beta chain features in type 1 diabetes. TCRdb keeps only in-frame clones here, not all; method: immunoSEQ multiplex PCR. This repertoire shows around 280,000 clones, over 12% found once; its top ten account for less than 0.02%. The source material was naive CD4+ T cells from blood. The receptor source for this set is a man between 18 and 29 years old with type 1 diabetes. Both conserved end residues are part of each CDR3. A D gene is named only where the DNA matches it firmly. A row's size may be missing; if present it is once, few, many or a size class.

J | size | D | V | length | DNA | CDR3
TRBJ1-6 | few | - | TRBV18 | 14 | TGTGCCAGCTCCCCGGGGGATCGGGAATCACCCCTCCACTTT | CASSPGDRESPLHF
TRBJ1-2 | few | - | TRBV25-1 | 12 | TGTGCCAGCACCGGAGGACCGGGTGGCTACACCTTC | CASTGGPGGYTF
TRBJ2-1 | - | TRBD2 | TRBV5-4 | 15 | TGTGCCAGCAGCTTGGCCGGGGGGACCTACAATGAGCAGTTCTTC | CASSLAGGTYNEQFF
TRBJ2-7 | - | TRBD2 | TRBV28 | 16 | TGTGCCAGCAGTAGAGCCGGTAGCGGGGGGGCCTACGAGCAGTACTTC | CASSRAGSGGAYEQYF
TRBJ2-7 | few | - | TRBV7-8 | 13 | TGTGCCAGCAGCTCTGGAATAGGGACTCGGAAGTACTTC | CASSSGIGTRKYF
TRBJ1-4 | - | - | TRBV30 | 13 | TGTGCCTGGTCTGGAGGTCCTAATGAAAAACTGTTTTTT | CAWSGGPNEKLFF
TRBJ1-1 | few | TRBD1 | TRBV28 | 15 | TGTGCCAGCAGGGTATCCGGGACAGGGGGTACTGAAGCTTTCTTT | CASRVSGTGGTEAFF
TRBJ1-2 | - | - | TRBV10-3 | 15 | TGTGCCATCAGTGACAACGTACAGAAAAACTATGGCTACACCTTC | CAISDNVQKNYGYTF
TRBJ2-7 | few | TRBD1 | TRBV5-1 | 16 | TGCGCCACCTTCCCGGGACAGGGGGCGCGAATGCACGAGCAGTACTTC | CATFPGQGARMHEQYF
TRBJ2-2 | few | TRBD1 | TRBV18 | 15 | TGTGCCAGCTCGCAGGACAGGGGCAACACCGGGGAGCTGTTTTTT | CASSQDRGNTGELFF
TRBJ2-7 | - | - | TRBV2 | 13 | TGTGCCAGCAGTGATGAGCGGCGGTACGAGCAGTACTTC | CASSDERRYEQYF
TRBJ2-3 | - | - | TRBV28 | 14 | TGTGCCAGCAGTTTATGGTCAGGGGGGGATACGCAGTATTTT | CASSLWSGGDTQYF
TRBJ2-5 | - | - | TRBV11-2 | 13 | TGTGCCAGCAGCTATTTCGGGATAGAGACCCAGTACTTC | CASSYFGIETQYF
TRBJ1-6 | few | - | TRBV30 | 10 | TGTGCCTGGGGCCCTTCACCCCTCCACTTT | CAWGPSPLHF
TRBJ2-3 | - | - | TRBV15 | 13 | TGTGCCACCAGCAGCCGGGACTTGGGTACGCAGTATTTT | CATSSRDLGTQYF
TRBJ2-2 | - | TRBD2 | TRBV6-5 | 15 | TGTGCCAGCAGTTACTCGCGGGAGGTCACCGGGGAGCTGTTTTTT | CASSYSREVTGELFF
TRBJ1-2 | few | - | TRBV7-2 | 13 | TGTGCCAGCAGCTTCCGGGGGGACTATGGCTACACCTTC | CASSFRGDYGYTF
TRBJ1-2 | - | - | TRBV30 | 12 | TGTGCCTGGAGGACTACAGGGTCGAGCTACACCTTC | CAWRTTGSSYTF
TRBJ1-2 | - | TRBD1 | TRBV25-1 | 15 | TGTGCCAGCAGTGTACTGACCGGGACAGCCAATGGCTACACCTTC | CASSVLTGTANGYTF
TRBJ2-3 | - | TRBD2 | TRBV27 | 19 | TGTGCCAGCAGTCTAACACCCCCCGCCGGGACTAGTTTCATGGATACGCAGTATTTT | CASSLTPPAGTSFMDTQYF
TRBJ2-7 | few | TRBD1 | TRBV5-4 | 12 | TGTGCCAGTGGGGACAGGTACTACGAGCAGTACTTC | CASGDRYYEQYF
TRBJ2-5 | - | - | TRBV4-2 | 15 | TGTGCCAGCAGCCCAGGAATGGACTATCAAGAGACCCAGTACTTC | CASSPGMDYQETQYF
TRBJ2-1 | few | TRBD2 | TRBV30 | 15 | TGTGCCTGGACACCGGGACTAGCGGACTACAATGAGCAGTTCTTC | CAWTPGLADYNEQFF
TRBJ1-5 | - | - | TRBV4-1 | 15 | TGCGCCAGCAGCCAAGATGACAGATTCAATCAGCCCCAGCATTTT | CASSQDDRFNQPQHF
TRBJ2-1 | - | - | TRBV5-6 | 15 | TGTGCCAGCAGCCCTGCGCCGCGTATTTACAATGAGCAGTTCTTC | CASSPAPRIYNEQFF
TRBJ1-1 | few | - | TRBV2 | 13 | TGTGCCAGCAGTTTTGAAGGGGTTACTGAAGCTTTCTTT | CASSFEGVTEAFF
TRBJ2-1 | - | TRBD1 | TRBV9 | 16 | TGTGCCAGCAGCGCACTCCGGGACAGGAGGGAGAATGAGCAGTTCTTC | CASSALRDRRENEQFF
TRBJ2-7 | few | - | TRBV4-1 | 15 | TGCGCCAGCAGCCAAGAGCCCACAGGGTTTCGCGAGCAGTACTTC | CASSQEPTGFREQYF